This T cell receptor (beta chain) was documented in a study of read filtering for tumor transcriptome and immune sequencing. Study-wide context: After DNase treatment, RNA was made into whole-transcriptome libraries. Study results and limitations: This fraction held mixed bone marrow immune cells after CD138-negative sorting. Even smaller IR-seq throughput identified most shared clonotypes.

The library was built from about 400 ng RNA with molecular barcoded adaptors for alpha/delta and beta/gamma chains. TCRdb redid the calling of the reads with MiXCR, one entry per CDR3 protein. This table holds approximately 65,000 distinct CDR3 sequences, over 11% found once. The germline gives CDR1 SGHTA, CDR2 FQGTGA. The CDR3 loop spans 13 amino acids. V was clipped by 6 bases and J by 4 bases, with 12 bases between them. The table lists this clonotype with many counts. Its matching antigen is unknown. The receptor comes from a donor aged 40 or over with multiple myeloma. The gene calls are TRBV7-3 and TRBJ1-1; maybe TRBD1 (6 bases). Specimen: a population of CD138-negative cells sorted from bone marrow. CDR3 protein: CASSRKGGTEAFF. CDR3 in DNA: TGTGCCAGCAGTCGGAAGGGGGGCACTGAAGCTTTCTTT.